This TCR beta chain emerged from a study of T cell responses to AZD1222 COVID-19 vaccine. The data were produced by immunoSEQ multiplex PCR, yet TCRdb's version contains in-frame clones alone and is incomplete. The sample holds more than 95,000 clones, around 86% seen once. In germline, CDR1 is SGHDT, CDR2 YYEEEE. The V end was cut by 1 base, the J end by 0 bases, with 11 bases between. The CDR3 is 17 amino acids. Sequenced here: peripheral blood, sampled 28 days after the second dose of the MenACWY control vaccine. This chain uses TRBV5-6 with TRBJ2-6; TRBD2 might be the D (6 bases). The source of this sequence is an adult who received the MenACWY meningococcal vaccine as a control. CDR3 nucleotide sequence: TGTGCCAGCAGCTTGTTTATGGGACTCTCTGGGGCCAACGTCCTGACTTTC. Its translation: CASSLFMGLSGANVLTF.